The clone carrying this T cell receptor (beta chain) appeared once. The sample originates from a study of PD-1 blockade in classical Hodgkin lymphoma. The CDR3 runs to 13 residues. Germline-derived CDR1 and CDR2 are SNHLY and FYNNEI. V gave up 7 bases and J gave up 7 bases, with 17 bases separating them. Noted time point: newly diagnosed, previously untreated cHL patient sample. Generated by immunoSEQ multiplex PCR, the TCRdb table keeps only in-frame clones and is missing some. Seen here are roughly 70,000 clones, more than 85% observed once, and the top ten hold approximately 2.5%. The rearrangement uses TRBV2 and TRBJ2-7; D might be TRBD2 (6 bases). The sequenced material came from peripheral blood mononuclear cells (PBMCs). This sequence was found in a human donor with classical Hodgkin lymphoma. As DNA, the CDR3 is TGTGCCAGCAACCAAGGGGACTTTGGGGAGCAGTACTTC. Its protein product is CASNQGDFGEQYF.